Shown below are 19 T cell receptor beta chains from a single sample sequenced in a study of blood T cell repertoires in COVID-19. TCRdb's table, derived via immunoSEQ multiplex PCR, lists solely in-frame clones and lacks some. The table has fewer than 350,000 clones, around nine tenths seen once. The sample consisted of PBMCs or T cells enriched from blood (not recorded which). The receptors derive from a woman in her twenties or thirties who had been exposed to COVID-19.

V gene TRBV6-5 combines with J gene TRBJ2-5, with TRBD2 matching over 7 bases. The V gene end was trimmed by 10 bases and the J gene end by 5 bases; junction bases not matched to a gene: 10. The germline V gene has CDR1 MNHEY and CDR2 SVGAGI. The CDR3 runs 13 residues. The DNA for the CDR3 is TGTGCCACCTCCGGGAGGTATCGGGAGACCCAGTACTTC. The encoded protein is CATSGRYRETQYF.

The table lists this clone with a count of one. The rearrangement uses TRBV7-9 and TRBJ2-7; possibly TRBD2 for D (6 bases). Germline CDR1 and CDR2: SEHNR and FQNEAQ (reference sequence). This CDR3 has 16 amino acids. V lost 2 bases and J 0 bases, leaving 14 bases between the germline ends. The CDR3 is CASSLRGGTTSYEQYF. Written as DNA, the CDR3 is TGTGCCAGCAGCTTAAGGGGCGGGACCACCTCCTACGAGCAGTACTTC.

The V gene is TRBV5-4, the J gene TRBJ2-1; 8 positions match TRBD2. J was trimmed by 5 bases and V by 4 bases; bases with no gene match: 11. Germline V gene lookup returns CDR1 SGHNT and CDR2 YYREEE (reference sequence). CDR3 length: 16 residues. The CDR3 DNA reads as TGTGCCAGCAGCAAGGGGCTAGCGGGTAGCGACAATGAGCAGTTCTTC. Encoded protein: CASSKGLAGSDNEQFF.

CDR3 residues: CAWSALGGSYTGELFF. The CDR3 DNA reads as TGTGCCTGGAGTGCTCTTGGGGGCTCTTACACCGGGGAGCTGTTTTTT. The chain links TRBV30 to TRBJ2-2; maybe TRBD1 (6 bases). This CDR3 is built from 16 residues. Germline V CDR1 and CDR2: GTSNPN, SVGIG (reference sequence). Trimming left V 1 base short and J 3 bases short, with 15 bases between.

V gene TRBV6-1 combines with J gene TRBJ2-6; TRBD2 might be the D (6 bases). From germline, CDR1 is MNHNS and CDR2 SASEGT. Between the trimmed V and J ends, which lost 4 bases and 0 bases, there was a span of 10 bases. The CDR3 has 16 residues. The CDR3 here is CASSGLGISGANVLTF. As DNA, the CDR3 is TGTGCCAGCAGTGGACTAGGGATCTCTGGGGCCAACGTCCTGACTTTC.

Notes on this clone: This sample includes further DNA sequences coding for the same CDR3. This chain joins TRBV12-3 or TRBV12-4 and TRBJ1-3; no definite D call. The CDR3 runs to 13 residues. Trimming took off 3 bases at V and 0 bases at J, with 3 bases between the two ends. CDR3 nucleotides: TGTGCCAGCAGTTTTCTCTCTGGAAACACCATATATTTT. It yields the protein CASSFLSGNTIYF.

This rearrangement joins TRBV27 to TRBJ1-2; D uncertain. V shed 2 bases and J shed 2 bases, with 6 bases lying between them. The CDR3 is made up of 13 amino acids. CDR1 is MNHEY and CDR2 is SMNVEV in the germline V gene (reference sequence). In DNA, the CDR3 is TGTGCCAGCAGTTTACGGTCAAACTATGGCTACACCTTC. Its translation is CASSLRSNYGYTF.

CDR3 nucleotides: TGTGCCAGCATCTCGGGACTCTATAATTCACCCCTCCACTTT. Its protein is CASISGLYNSPLHF. This chain connects TRBV6-5 to TRBJ1-6; TRBD1 is a possible D gene (5 bases). The CDR3 contains 14 residues. Germline assignment: CDR1 MNHEY and CDR2 SVGAGI. The V gene lost 7 bases and the J gene lost 3 bases, with 10 bases spanning the gap.

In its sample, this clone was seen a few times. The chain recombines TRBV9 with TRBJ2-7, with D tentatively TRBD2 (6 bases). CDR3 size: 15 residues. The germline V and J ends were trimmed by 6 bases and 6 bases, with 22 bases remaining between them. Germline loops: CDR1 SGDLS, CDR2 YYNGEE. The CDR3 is CASNPTGETSGEQYF. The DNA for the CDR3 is TGTGCCAGCAACCCCACTGGGGAGACTAGTGGCGAGCAGTACTTC.

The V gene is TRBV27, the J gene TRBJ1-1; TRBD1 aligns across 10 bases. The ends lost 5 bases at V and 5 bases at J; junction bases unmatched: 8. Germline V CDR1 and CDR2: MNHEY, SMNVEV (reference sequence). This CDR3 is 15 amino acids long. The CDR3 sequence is CASSPRQGARTEAFF. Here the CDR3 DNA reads TGTGCCAGCAGTCCACGACAGGGGGCTCGGACTGAAGCTTTCTTT.

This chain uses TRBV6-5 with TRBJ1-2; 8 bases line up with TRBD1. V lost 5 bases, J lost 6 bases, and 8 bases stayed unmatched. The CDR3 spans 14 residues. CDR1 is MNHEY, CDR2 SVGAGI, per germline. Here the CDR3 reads CASSRQGPLNGYTF. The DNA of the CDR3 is TGTGCCAGCAGTCGACAGGGGCCTCTGAATGGCTACACCTTC.

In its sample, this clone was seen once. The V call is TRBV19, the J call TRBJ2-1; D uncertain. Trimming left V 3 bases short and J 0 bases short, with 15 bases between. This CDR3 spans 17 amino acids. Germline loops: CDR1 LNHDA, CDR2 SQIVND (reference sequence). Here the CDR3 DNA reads TGTGCCAGTAGTATTTTTGCCGGGTCTAGCTCCTACAATGAGCAGTTCTTC. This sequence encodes CASSIFAGSSSYNEQFF. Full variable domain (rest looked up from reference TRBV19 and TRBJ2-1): DGGITQSPKYLFRKEGQNVTLSCEQNLNHDAMYWYRQDPGQGLRLIYYSQIVNDFQKGDIAEGYSVSREKKESFPLTVTSAQKNPTAFYLCASSIFAGSSSYNEQFFGPGTRLTVL.

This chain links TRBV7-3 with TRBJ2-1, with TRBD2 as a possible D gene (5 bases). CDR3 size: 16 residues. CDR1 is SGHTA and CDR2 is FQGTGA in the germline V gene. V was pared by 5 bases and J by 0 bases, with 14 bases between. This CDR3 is CASSPVRGSSYNEQFF. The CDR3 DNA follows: TGTGCCAGCAGCCCCGTACGAGGGAGCTCCTACAATGAGCAGTTCTTC.

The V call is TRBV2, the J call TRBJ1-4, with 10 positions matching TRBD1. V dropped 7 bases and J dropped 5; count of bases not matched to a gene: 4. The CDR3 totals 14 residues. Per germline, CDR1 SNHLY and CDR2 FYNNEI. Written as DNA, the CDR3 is TGTGCCAGCATAGAGGGACAGGGGAATGAAAAACTGTTTTTT. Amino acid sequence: CASIEGQGNEKLFF.

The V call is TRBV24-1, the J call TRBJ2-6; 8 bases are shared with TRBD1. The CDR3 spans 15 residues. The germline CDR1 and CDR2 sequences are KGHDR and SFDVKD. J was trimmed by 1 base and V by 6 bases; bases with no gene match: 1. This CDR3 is CATSWTGSGANVLTF. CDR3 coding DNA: TGTGCCACCAGTTGGACAGGGTCTGGGGCCAACGTCCTGACTTTC.

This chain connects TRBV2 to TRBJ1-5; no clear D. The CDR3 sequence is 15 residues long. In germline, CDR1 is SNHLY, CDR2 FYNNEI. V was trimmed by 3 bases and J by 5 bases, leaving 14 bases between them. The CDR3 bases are TGTGCCAGCAGTGAGTTTCTGGGGAGGGATCAGCCCCAGCATTTT. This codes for CASSEFLGRDQPQHF.

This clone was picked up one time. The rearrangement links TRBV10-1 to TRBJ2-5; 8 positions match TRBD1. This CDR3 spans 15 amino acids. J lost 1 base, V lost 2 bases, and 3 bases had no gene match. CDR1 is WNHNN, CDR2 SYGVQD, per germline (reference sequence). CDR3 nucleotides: TGCGCCAGCAGTGAGGGACAGGGAATCCAAGAGACCCAGTACTTC. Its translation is CASSEGQGIQETQYF.

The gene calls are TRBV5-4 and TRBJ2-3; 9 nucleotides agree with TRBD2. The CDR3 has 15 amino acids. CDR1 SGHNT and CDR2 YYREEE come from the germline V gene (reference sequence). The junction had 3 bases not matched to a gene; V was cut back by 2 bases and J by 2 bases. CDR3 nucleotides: TGTGCCAGCAGCTTCGGCGGGAGGGACACAGATACGCAGTATTTT. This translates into CASSFGGRDTDTQYF.

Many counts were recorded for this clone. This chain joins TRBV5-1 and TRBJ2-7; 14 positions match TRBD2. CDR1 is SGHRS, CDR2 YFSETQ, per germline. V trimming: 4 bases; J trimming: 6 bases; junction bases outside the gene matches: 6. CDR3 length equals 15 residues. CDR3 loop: CASSVAGTSGSEQYF. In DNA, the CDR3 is TGCGCCAGCAGCGTAGCCGGGACTAGCGGGAGCGAGCAGTACTTC.